This T cell receptor beta chain was captured by sequencing in a study of T cell responses to AZD1222 COVID-19 vaccine. Sequenced by immunoSEQ multiplex PCR; TCRdb stores in-frame clones only, minus some. The sample holds approximately 77,000 clones, approximately 83% seen once. The V gene's germline CDR1 is ENHRY and CDR2 SYGVKD. Trimming left V 1 base short and J 5 bases short, with 11 bases between. The CDR3 extends over 15 amino acids. This TCR came from an adult who received the AZD1222 COVID-19 vaccine. This rearrangement joins TRBV10-3 to TRBJ2-2; a weak D match, TRBD1 (5 bases). Sequencing used peripheral blood, obtained 28 days after the second AZD1222 dose. The CDR3 nucleotides are TGTGCCATCAGTGAGTTTGGGGCGCGGACCGGGGAGCTGTTTTTT. This codes for CAISEFGARTGELFF.